Following are 22 T cell receptor beta chains from one sample sequenced in a study of patients and donors after allogeneic stem cell transplantation. From the RT-PCR reads, TCRdb called clonotypes with MiXCR, one entry per CDR3 protein. The data hold 900,000 to 1,000,000 distinct CDR3 sequences, with around 17% observed a single time. The specimen was blood, either unsorted or a sorted T cell fraction (not recorded which). These receptors came from a human donor who was either an allogeneic HSCT recipient or a stem cell or donor lymphocyte infusion donor (not recorded which). It is not recorded whose cells these are; they may come from a transplant donor.

The rearrangement uses TRBV10-3 and TRBJ2-7, with unresolved D. Per the germline V gene, CDR1 is ENHRY and CDR2 is SYGVKD. V lost 4 bases and J lost 4, with 5 bases in between. CDR3 size: 11 residues. The CDR3 DNA follows: TGTGCCATCAGTGGAGAGTACGAGCAGTACTTC. The encoded protein is CAISGEYEQYF.

This chain joins TRBV6-2 or TRBV6-3 and TRBJ2-2; D may be TRBD1 (5 bases). The V gene lost 2 bases and the J gene lost 1 base, with 11 bases spanning the gap. This CDR3 region has 16 residues. Germline V lookup: CDR1 MNHEY, CDR2 SVGEGT. The CDR3 region is CASSYVRGQNTGELFF. The CDR3 DNA is TGTGCCAGCAGTTACGTTCGCGGACAGAACACCGGGGAGCTGTTTTTT.

This clonotype has a handful of counts. The chain is built from TRBV5-1 and TRBJ1-2; the D gene is possibly TRBD1 (5 bases). The CDR3 totals 14 residues. Looked up from germline, CDR1 is SGHRS and CDR2 is YFSETQ. Trimming removed 1 base from V and 4 bases from J, with 11 bases in between. The CDR3 DNA is TGCGCCAGCAGCTTGACAGGAACGTCCTATGGCTACACCTTC. Encoded protein: CASSLTGTSYGYTF. The full variable domain, in which reference TRBV5-1 and TRBJ1-2 provide the parts outside the CDR3, is KAGVTQTPRYLIKTRGQQVTLSCSPISGHRSVSWYQQTPGQGLQFLFEYFSETQRNKGNFPGRFSGRQFSNSRSEMNVSTLELGDSALYLCASSLTGTSYGYTFGSGTRLTVV.

The chain uses TRBV5-5 and TRBJ1-6; D is unresolved. Germline loops: CDR1 SGHKS, CDR2 YYEKEE (reference sequence). V was trimmed by 0 bases and J by 1 base, leaving 5 bases between them. This CDR3 is 15 amino acids long. CDR3 protein: CASSLEESYNSPLHF. The CDR3 nucleotides read TGTGCCAGCAGCTTGGAGGAGTCCTATAATTCACCCCTCCACTTT.

The chain carries TRBV7-9 and TRBJ1-2; possibly TRBD1 for D (5 bases). Trimming removed 6 bases from V and 4 bases from J, with 18 bases in between. The germline CDR1 and CDR2 sequences are SEHNR and FQNEAQ (reference sequence). This CDR3 has 15 residues. CDR3: CASRNYDSSAYGYTF. CDR3 DNA sequence: TGTGCCAGCAGGAACTACGACAGCTCCGCCTATGGCTACACCTTC. Full variable domain (remainder filled in from reference TRBV7-9 and TRBJ1-2): DTGVSQNPRHKITKRGQNVTFRCDPISEHNRLYWYRQTLGQGPEFLTYFQNEAQLEKSRLLSDRFSAERPKGSFSTLEIQRTEQGDSAMYLCASRNYDSSAYGYTFGSGTRLTVV.

V gene TRBV7-9 combines with J gene TRBJ2-3; the match to TRBD2 covers 9 bases. The CDR3 runs 16 residues. Trimming at V came to 4 bases and at J to 4 bases, leaving 9 bases not matched to a gene. Per the germline V gene, CDR1 is SEHNR and CDR2 is FQNEAQ (reference sequence). CDR3 bases: TGTGCCAGCAGCTCCAAGAGGACTAGCGTCCCAGATACGCAGTATTTT. This encodes CASSSKRTSVPDTQYF.

The chain employs TRBV18 and TRBJ2-7; 7 bases align to TRBD2. The trim removed 2 bases at V and 5 bases at J, leaving 9 bases unmatched. Germline loops: CDR1 KGHSH, CDR2 LQKENI. The CDR3 consists of 15 residues. The CDR3 DNA follows: TGTGCCAGCTCACCAGCAGGAAGGGAGGGGAACGAGCAGTACTTC. Encoded protein: CASSPAGREGNEQYF. Based on the CDR3 plus reference TRBV18 and TRBJ2-7, the full variable domain is NAGVMQNPRHLVRRRGQEARLRCSPMKGHSHVYWYRQLPEEGLKFMVYLQKENIIDESGMPKERFSAEFPKEGPSILRIQQVVRGDSAAYFCASSPAGREGNEQYFGPGTRLTVT.

This clonotype was observed many times. The gene calls are TRBV12-3 or TRBV12-4 and TRBJ1-5, with D maybe TRBD1 (6 bases). This CDR3 contains 16 residues. Trimming took 3 bases from V and 6 from J, leaving 18 bases between them. CDR3 loop: CASSFGQTLLSQPQHF. CDR3 in DNA: TGTGCCAGCAGTTTCGGACAGACCCTTCTGAGTCAGCCCCAGCATTTT.

The CDR3 sequence: CASSQDEVRAEAFF. The CDR3 coding sequence is TGTGCCAGCAGCCAAGATGAAGTGAGGGCTGAAGCTTTCTTT. V usage is TRBV3-1 and J usage is TRBJ1-1; D remains ambiguous. Looked up from germline, CDR1 is LGHDT and CDR2 is YNNKEL (reference sequence). The CDR3 consists of 14 residues. V gave up 0 bases and J gave up 6 bases, with 11 bases separating them.

This clonotype was seen ten or more times. For the CDR3, the DNA is TGTGCCAGCAGTTGGGCGAGGTATGAGCAGTTCTTC. Encoded protein: CASSWARYEQFF. The V gene is TRBV6-2 or TRBV6-3, the J gene TRBJ2-1; D remains unclear. Germline V gene lookup returns CDR1 MNHEY and CDR2 SVGEGT. The CDR3 sequence is 12 residues long. The V end was cut by 4 bases, the J end by 8 bases, with 9 bases between.

The chain is built from TRBV7-8 and TRBJ2-1; 12 bases fit TRBD2. J was trimmed by 8 bases and V by 6 bases; bases with no gene match: 5. The CDR3 is 14 residues long. In germline, CDR1 is SGHVS, CDR2 FQNEAQ. The CDR3 bases are TGTGCCAGCAGTACTAGCGGGGGGTTCGATGAGCAGTTCTTC. This gives the protein CASSTSGGFDEQFF.

J is TRBJ1-1 and V is TRBV6-5; tentative D call: TRBD1 (6 bases). The CDR3 extends over 16 amino acids. Per germline, CDR1 MNHEY and CDR2 SVGAGI. V was trimmed by 0 bases and J by 1 base, leaving 12 bases between them. CDR3 amino acids: CASSYSIVTGNTEAFF. The CDR3 DNA is TGTGCCAGCAGTTACTCGATCGTGACAGGGAACACTGAAGCTTTCTTT.

J is TRBJ1-1 and V is TRBV29-1, with 7 bases aligning to TRBD1. Losses at the gene ends were 7 bases for V and 3 bases for J; bases not matched to a gene: 5. The CDR3 covers 12 residues. CDR1 SQVTM and CDR2 ANQGSEA come from the germline V gene. The CDR3 loop reads CSAKDRYTEAFF. The DNA for the CDR3 is TGCAGCGCCAAGGACAGGTACACTGAAGCTTTCTTT.

The J gene is TRBJ2-7, the V gene TRBV7-2; 8 positions match TRBD1. The CDR3 covers 15 residues. Trimming removed 5 bases from V and 4 bases from J; junction bases left unmatched: 10. The germline V gene encodes CDR1 SGHTA and CDR2 FQGNSA. The CDR3 spells CASSIRQGTVYEQYF. The CDR3, as DNA: TGTGCCAGCAGCATACGACAGGGGACAGTGTACGAGCAGTACTTC.

The genes are TRBV2 and TRBJ1-1, with D perhaps matching TRBD1 (5 bases). Germline V gene lookup returns CDR1 SNHLY and CDR2 FYNNEI. V was pared by 7 bases and J by 10 bases, with 13 bases between. There are 11 residues in the CDR3. The CDR3 nucleotides are TGTGCCAGCAACTGGGGGTCGGGAGCTTTCTTT. It specifies CASNWGSGAFF.

CDR3 sequence (DNA): TGTGCCAGCAGACCGTCGGGACGGAGATATGGCTACACCTTC. Translation: CASRPSGRRYGYTF. The chain joins TRBV12-3 or TRBV12-4 to TRBJ1-2; a possible D gene is TRBD1 (5 bases). The ends were cut back, 6 bases at V and 5 bases at J, with 16 bases in the middle. The CDR3 extends over 14 amino acids.

This clonotype was seen at least ten times. This chain joins TRBV12-3 or TRBV12-4 and TRBJ2-2; D possibly matches TRBD1 or TRBD2 (5 bases each). V gave up 1 base and J gave up 3 bases, with 12 bases separating them. The CDR3 extends over 16 amino acids. CDR3 loop: CASSLGPGPHTGELFF. The CDR3 DNA reads as TGTGCCAGCAGTTTAGGCCCGGGACCCCACACCGGGGAGCTGTTTTTT.

CDR3 nucleotide sequence: TGTGCCAGCAGAACCTCCGGACAGCTGAACACTGAAGCTTTCTTT. Translation: CASRTSGQLNTEAFF. V and J are TRBV12-3 or TRBV12-4 and TRBJ1-1; D might be TRBD1 (6 bases). V lost 6 bases, J lost 0 bases, and 14 bases lay in between. The CDR3 length is 15 residues.

This clonotype has a handful of counts. The chain employs TRBV12-5 and TRBJ2-2, with D perhaps matching TRBD1 or TRBD2 (6 bases each). This CDR3 is built from 15 residues. Germline-derived CDR1 and CDR2 are LGHNT and FRNRAP. CDR3 region: CAKTLGGANTGELFF. The CDR3 coding sequence is TGTGCGAAAACCCTCGGGGGCGCGAACACCGGGGAGCTGTTTTTT.

The genes are TRBV2 and TRBJ1-6; a possible D gene is TRBD1 (6 bases). The CDR3 loop spans 14 amino acids. The germline gives CDR1 SNHLY, CDR2 FYNNEI. Trimming cost V 6 bases and J 11 bases, with 17 bases left between them. CDR3: CASRHNRDLPPLHF. The DNA of the CDR3 is TGTGCCAGCAGGCATAACAGGGATCTACCACCCCTCCACTTT. The full variable domain, with the rest looked up from reference TRBV2 and TRBJ1-6, is EPEVTQTPSHQVTQMGQEVILRCVPISNHLYFYWYRQILGQKVEFLVSFYNNEISEKSEIFDDQFSVERPDGSNFTLKIRSTKLEDSAMYFCASRHNRDLPPLHFGNGTRLTVT.

There are many counts of this clonotype. This rearrangement joins TRBV4-1 to TRBJ2-1; unclear D gene. Germline CDR1 is MGHRA and CDR2 is YSYEKL. The CDR3 spans 11 residues. Trimming removed 0 bases at V and 8 bases at J, with 2 bases between. CDR3 protein: CASSQDDEQFF. The DNA for the CDR3 is TGCGCCAGCAGCCAAGATGATGAGCAGTTCTTC.

The gene calls are TRBV11-2 and TRBJ2-2; 11 positions agree with TRBD1. The CDR3 length is 19 residues. V trimming: 7 bases; J trimming: 4 bases; junction bases outside the gene matches: 17. Germline V CDR1 and CDR2: SGHAT, FQNNGV. The DNA of the CDR3 is TGTGCCAGCATTACCCCCGGGACAGGGGGTTTTTGGGGCACCGGGGAGCTGTTTTTT. Its protein product is CASITPGTGGFWGTGELFF.